What follows is one T cell receptor (beta chain) and its context. The target antigen is unknown. Sequencing used immunoSEQ multiplex PCR; TCRdb keeps in-frame clones, though not all of them. The sample contains some 1,400,000 clones, approximately 97% of which appear only once. These data originate in a study of shared clonotypes between healthy human individuals. CD4+ cell separation produced CD45RA+ naive and CD45RA-negative memory subsets. Germline V gene sequence: CDR1 ENHRY, CDR2 SYGVKD. CDR3 length: 17 amino acids. V trimming: 0 bases; J trimming: 2 bases; junction bases outside the gene matches: 7. The study's findings and limits: Researchers found naive subsets generally carried larger estimated richness than memory subsets. Generation probabilities were higher for clonotypes shared across all four sorted-subset donors than for unshared ones.

The V and J genes are TRBV10-3 and TRBJ2-5; 9 bases agree with TRBD1. The TCR was taken from a man aged 30 to 45 in good health. Sample: naive CD4+ T cells sorted from blood. Subset reported: CD45RA+ positively selected. CDR3 in DNA: TGTGCCATCAGTGAGTCAACCCCGGGACAGGGTCAAGAGACCCAGTACTTC. Translated, it gives CAISESTPGQGQETQYF.